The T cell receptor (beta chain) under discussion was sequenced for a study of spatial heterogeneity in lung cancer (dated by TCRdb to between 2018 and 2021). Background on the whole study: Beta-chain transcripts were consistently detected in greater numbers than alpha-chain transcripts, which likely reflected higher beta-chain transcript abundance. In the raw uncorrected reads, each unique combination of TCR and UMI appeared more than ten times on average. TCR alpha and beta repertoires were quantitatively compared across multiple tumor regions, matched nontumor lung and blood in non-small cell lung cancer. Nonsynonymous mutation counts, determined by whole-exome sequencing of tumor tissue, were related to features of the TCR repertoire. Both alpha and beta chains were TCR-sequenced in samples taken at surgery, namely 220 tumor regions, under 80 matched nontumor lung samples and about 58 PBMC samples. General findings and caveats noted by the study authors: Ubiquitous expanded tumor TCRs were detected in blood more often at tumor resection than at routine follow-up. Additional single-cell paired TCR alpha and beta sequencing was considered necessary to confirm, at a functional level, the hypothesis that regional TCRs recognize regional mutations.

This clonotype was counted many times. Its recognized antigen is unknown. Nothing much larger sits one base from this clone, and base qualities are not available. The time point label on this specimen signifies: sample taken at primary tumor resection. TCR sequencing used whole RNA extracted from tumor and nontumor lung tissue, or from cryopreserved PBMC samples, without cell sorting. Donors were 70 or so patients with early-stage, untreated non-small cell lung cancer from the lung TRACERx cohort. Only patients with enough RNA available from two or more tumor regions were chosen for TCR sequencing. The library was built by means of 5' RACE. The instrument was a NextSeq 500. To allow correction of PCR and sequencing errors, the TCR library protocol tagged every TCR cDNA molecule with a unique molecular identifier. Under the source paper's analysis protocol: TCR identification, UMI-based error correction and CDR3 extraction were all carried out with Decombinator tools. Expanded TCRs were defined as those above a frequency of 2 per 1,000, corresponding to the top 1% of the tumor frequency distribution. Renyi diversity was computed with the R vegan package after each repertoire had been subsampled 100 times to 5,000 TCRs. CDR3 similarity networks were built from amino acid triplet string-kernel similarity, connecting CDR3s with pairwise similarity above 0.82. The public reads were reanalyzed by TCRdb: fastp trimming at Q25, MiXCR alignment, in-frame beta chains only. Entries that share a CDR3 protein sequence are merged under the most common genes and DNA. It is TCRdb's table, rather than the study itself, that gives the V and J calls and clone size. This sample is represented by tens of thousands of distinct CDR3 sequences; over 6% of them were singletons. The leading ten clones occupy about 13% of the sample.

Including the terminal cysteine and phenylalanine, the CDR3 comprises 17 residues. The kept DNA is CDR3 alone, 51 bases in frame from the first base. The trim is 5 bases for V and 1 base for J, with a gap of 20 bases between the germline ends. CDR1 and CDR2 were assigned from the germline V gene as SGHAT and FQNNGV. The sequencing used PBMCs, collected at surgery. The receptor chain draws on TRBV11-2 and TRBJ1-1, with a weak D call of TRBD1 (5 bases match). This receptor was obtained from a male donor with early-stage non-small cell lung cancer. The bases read TGTGCCAGCAGCCCAATCTGGGGCGGGAAGACGAACACTGAAGCTTTCTTT. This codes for CASSPIWGGKTNTEAFF. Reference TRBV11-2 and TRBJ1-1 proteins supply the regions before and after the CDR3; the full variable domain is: EAGVAQSPRYKIIEKRQSVAFWCNPISGHATLYWYQQILGQGPKLLIQFQNNGVVDDSQLPKDRFSAERLKGVDSTLKIQPAKLEDSAVYLCASSPIWGGKTNTEAFFGQGTRLTVV.